This entry describes one TCR beta chain. Antigen unknown. The CDR3 totals 16 residues. V was pared by 5 bases and J by 5 bases, with 20 bases between. Per germline, CDR1 SGHAT and CDR2 FQNNGV. CD45RO negativity and positive selection for CCR7 defined naive CD8 cells, a population that excluded terminally differentiated effector memory CD45RA+ cells. The entry originates in a study of shared clonotypes between healthy human individuals. Study details: CD4 naive and memory got three plates each, CD8 naive two, CD8 memory one. The study's findings and limits: Even with large depth, rarefaction showed that sorted-subset sequencing was incomplete. An expected dependence of interdonor clonotype sharing on sequencing depth was noted.

Each subset's genomic DNA was split evenly across several immunoSEQ plates. The assay was immunoSEQ multiplex PCR, and TCRdb's table has in-frame clones only and misses some. This table holds around 600,000 clones, roughly 96% found once. The chain employs TRBV11-2 and TRBJ2-3; a possible D gene is TRBD2 (6 bases). The source material was naive CD8+ T cells sorted from blood. The TCR comes from a woman aged 25 to 39 in good health. The CDR3 spells CASSTWTDMREDTQYF. CDR3 nucleotides: TGTGCCAGCAGCACGTGGACTGATATGCGGGAAGATACGCAGTATTTT.